Shown below are 27 T cell receptor beta chains from a single sample sequenced in a study of shared clonotypes between healthy human individuals. Libraries were prepared by immunoSEQ multiplex PCR; TCRdb keeps only in-frame clonotypes and omits some of them. The repertoire has over a million clones, approximately 98% of them found once; the top ten carry 0.4% to 0.55%. Sequencing input: naive CD4+ T cells sorted from blood. Subset described: CD45RA+ positively selected. The receptor source for this set is a man aged 30 to 45 in good health.

Turning to this clone: The same CDR3 is also encoded by other DNA sequences in this sample. The J gene is TRBJ2-7, the V gene TRBV28; 8 nucleotides agree with TRBD2. The V gene's germline CDR1 is MDHEN and CDR2 SYDVKM. The V gene end was trimmed by 5 bases and the J gene end by 0 bases; junction bases not matched to a gene: 3. The CDR3 has 14 residues. CDR3 in DNA: TGTGCCAGCAGTCCGGGGGGGAGCTCCTACGAGCAGTACTTC. Protein product: CASSPGGSSYEQYF.

This clone was observed a single time. The V call is TRBV7-9, the J call TRBJ2-7; D is uncertain. Per germline, CDR1 SEHNR and CDR2 FQNEAQ (reference sequence). The CDR3 has 13 amino acids. V was trimmed by 6 bases and J by 0 bases, leaving 9 bases between them. CDR3 loop: CASSKVSSYEQYF. The CDR3 DNA reads as TGTGCCAGCAGTAAAGTAAGCTCCTACGAGCAGTACTTC.

This sequence joins TRBV27 and TRBJ1-2, with D possibly TRBD1 on 5 matching bases. Trimming removed 6 bases from V and 7 bases from J, with 30 bases in between. This CDR3 contains 18 residues. Germline V gene sequence: CDR1 MNHEY, CDR2 SMNVEV (reference sequence). CDR3 region: CASSIWAGVGVFIGGYTF. DNA for the CDR3: TGTGCCAGCAGCATATGGGCGGGGGTCGGGGTGTTTATAGGTGGCTACACCTTC.

The V gene is TRBV5-5, the J gene TRBJ1-1; D is ambiguous. CDR1 and CDR2 from the germline V gene are SGHKS and YYEKEE (reference sequence). The length of the CDR3 is 14 residues. The V gene lost 0 bases and the J gene lost 4 bases, with 10 bases spanning the gap. The CDR3 here is CASSLGVVGTEAFF. DNA of the CDR3: TGTGCCAGCAGCTTGGGGGTCGTTGGCACTGAAGCTTTCTTT.

The chain uses TRBV15 and TRBJ2-5; tentatively, D is TRBD1 (7 bases). Germline V CDR1 and CDR2: LNHNV, YYDKDF (reference sequence). The CDR3 length is 16 residues. V lost 0 bases to trimming and J lost 4 bases, with 15 bases between them. CDR3 DNA: TGTGCCACCAGCAGAGATAGACAGGGAGGAGGAGAGACCCAGTACTTC. Protein: CATSRDRQGGGETQYF.

The CDR3 here is CATNDHRDRYDEKAEQYF. The CDR3 DNA reads as TGTGCCACTAACGACCACAGGGATCGGTACGATGAGAAGGCCGAGCAGTACTTC. The chain employs TRBV10-3 and TRBJ2-7, with D tentatively TRBD1 (6 bases). Per the germline V gene, CDR1 is ENHRY and CDR2 is SYGVKD. Trimming stripped 10 bases from V and 6 bases from J, with 34 bases between. The CDR3 loop spans 18 amino acids.

The chain is built from TRBV2 and TRBJ2-7; tentatively, D is TRBD1 (5 bases). V lost 7 bases and J 2 bases, leaving 9 bases between the germline ends. Germline CDR1 SNHLY, CDR2 FYNNEI. The length of the CDR3 is 12 residues. The DNA of the CDR3 is TGTGCCAGCACAGGGAACCCCTACGAGCAGTACTTC. Protein product: CASTGNPYEQYF.

The CDR3 DNA sequence: TGTGCCAGCAGCTCGGGACCCGATCCCTACGAGCAGTACTTC. This encodes CASSSGPDPYEQYF. The chain uses TRBV7-9 and TRBJ2-7; D assignment may be TRBD1 or TRBD2 (5 bases each). The CDR3 is 14 residues long. In germline, CDR1 is SEHNR, CDR2 FQNEAQ (reference sequence). V lost 4 bases and J 2 bases, leaving 12 bases between the germline ends.

The rearrangement links TRBV30 to TRBJ1-2; TRBD1 might be the D (6 bases). CDR3 length: 13 amino acids. Trimming shortened V by 3 bases and J by 6 bases, and 14 bases separated the two germline ends. The V gene's germline CDR1 is GTSNPN and CDR2 SVGIG (reference sequence). CDR3 coding DNA: TGTGCCTGGAGAATAGACAGGACCCATGGCTACACCTTC. Protein sequence: CAWRIDRTHGYTF.

This chain joins TRBV25-1 and TRBJ2-3; maybe TRBD2 (5 bases). The CDR3 sequence is 16 residues long. Germline CDR1 is MGHDK and CDR2 is SYGVNS. The V gene lost 6 bases and the J gene lost 3 bases, with 19 bases spanning the gap. The CDR3 loop is CASRAGVQLLTDTQYF. In DNA form, the CDR3 reads TGTGCCAGCAGAGCCGGGGTTCAGTTGCTGACAGATACGCAGTATTTT.

This clone came up once. V and J are TRBV19 and TRBJ2-7; weak D call: TRBD1 (5 bases). Trimming took 1 base from V and 2 from J, leaving 12 bases between them. The CDR3 consists of 15 residues. Germline CDR1 and CDR2: LNHDA and SQIVND (reference sequence). The CDR3 sequence is CASSIAQGRAYEQYF. The CDR3 bases are TGTGCCAGTAGTATAGCCCAGGGCCGGGCCTACGAGCAGTACTTC.

Of note for this clone: Other DNA sequences in this specimen translate into the identical CDR3. This chain connects TRBV5-1 to TRBJ2-1; D is unclear. This CDR3 is 12 amino acids long. Trimming left V 0 bases short and J 7 bases short, with 5 bases between. Germline CDR1 reads SGHRS; CDR2 reads YFSETQ. The CDR3 is CASSLDRNEQFF. Written as DNA, the CDR3 is TGCGCCAGCAGCTTGGACCGGAATGAGCAGTTCTTC.

J is TRBJ1-5 and V is TRBV9; D is undetermined. The germline CDR1 and CDR2 sequences are SGDLS and YYNGEE. The CDR3 length is 16 residues. The V gene lost 3 bases and the J gene lost 2 bases, with 15 bases spanning the gap. The CDR3 protein is CASSAGPGSGNQPQHF. Written as DNA, the CDR3 is TGTGCCAGCAGCGCCGGCCCGGGGTCGGGCAATCAGCCCCAGCATTTT.

This sequence joins TRBV7-6 and TRBJ2-3; 7 bases match TRBD2. V lost 2 bases and J lost 5; bases outside the gene matches: 7. This CDR3 is built from 15 residues. Germline lookup yields CDR1 SGHVS and CDR2 FNYEAQ. Written as DNA, the CDR3 is TGTGCCAGCAGCTTAAGAGGGAGGGCCGAAGATACGCAGTATTTT. Residues: CASSLRGRAEDTQYF.

V and J are TRBV4-1 and TRBJ2-1; D is perhaps TRBD2 (7 bases). The CDR3 is 17 amino acids. Trimming stripped 2 bases from V and 8 bases from J, with 22 bases between. CDR1 and CDR2 from the germline V gene are MGHRA and YSYEKL. CDR3 sequence reads: CASSQRILGGRADEQFF. The CDR3 bases are TGCGCCAGCAGCCAACGGATACTAGGGGGGAGGGCCGATGAGCAGTTCTTC.

V gene TRBV18 combines with J gene TRBJ2-3; weak D call: TRBD2 (6 bases). The V end was cut by 6 bases, the J end by 0 bases, with 16 bases between. The CDR3 length is 16 residues. CDR1 is KGHSH, CDR2 LQKENI, per germline. CDR3 sequence: CASSLQTRASTDTQYF. As DNA, the CDR3 is TGTGCCAGCTCGCTTCAGACTAGGGCTAGCACAGATACGCAGTATTTT.

The chain links TRBV2 to TRBJ2-3, with D unresolved. Trimming took 6 bases from V and 6 from J, leaving 7 bases between them. The CDR3 is 11 residues long. Germline V gives CDR1 SNHLY, CDR2 FYNNEI. CDR3 DNA: TGTGCCAGCAGCCTCCCGGATACGCAGTATTTT. Translation: CASSLPDTQYF.

This clone was counted a single time. The V and J genes are TRBV2 and TRBJ1-5, with a weak D call TRBD1 (6 bases). V lost 6 bases and J 2 bases, leaving 14 bases between the germline ends. There are 15 residues in the CDR3. In germline, CDR1 is SNHLY, CDR2 FYNNEI. CDR3: CASRVTGTGNQPQHF. The CDR3 DNA follows: TGTGCCAGCAGAGTAACAGGGACCGGCAATCAGCCCCAGCATTTT. Full variable domain (remainder filled in from reference TRBV2 and TRBJ1-5): EPEVTQTPSHQVTQMGQEVILRCVPISNHLYFYWYRQILGQKVEFLVSFYNNEISEKSEIFDDQFSVERPDGSNFTLKIRSTKLEDSAMYFCASRVTGTGNQPQHFGDGTRLSIL.

The V call is TRBV15, the J call TRBJ2-1; 8 bases align to TRBD1. The length of the CDR3 is 15 residues. Germline V gives CDR1 LNHNV, CDR2 YYDKDF (reference sequence). Unmatched junction bases numbered 6, after V lost 0 bases and J lost 8 bases. CDR3 in amino acids: CATSREWQGAYEQFF. The CDR3 DNA sequence: TGTGCCACCAGCAGAGAATGGCAGGGGGCTTATGAGCAGTTCTTC.

This chain connects TRBV5-6 to TRBJ1-2, with D possibly being TRBD1 (5 bases). Trimming shortened V by 4 bases and J by 7 bases, and 14 bases separated the two germline ends. Germline V gene lookup returns CDR1 SGHDT and CDR2 YYEEEE. This CDR3 comprises 13 residues. This CDR3 is CASSLAQGGGYTF. CDR3 nucleotide sequence: TGTGCCAGCAGCCTTGCCCAGGGCGGTGGCTACACCTTC.

CDR3 loop: CASSLIGEYQETQYF. CDR3 DNA: TGTGCCAGCAGCTTAATCGGCGAGTACCAAGAGACCCAGTACTTC. The rearrangement uses TRBV13 and TRBJ2-5; D ambiguous. The length of the CDR3 is 15 residues. Trimming cost V 2 bases and J 0 bases, with 10 bases left between them. Germline loops: CDR1 PRHDT, CDR2 FYEKMQ (reference sequence). The full variable domain, with the rest looked up from reference TRBV13 and TRBJ2-5, is AAGVIQSPRHLIKEKRETATLKCYPIPRHDTVYWYQQGPGQDPQFLISFYEKMQSDKGSIPDRFSAQQFSDYHSELNMSSLELGDSALYFCASSLIGEYQETQYFGPGTRLLVL.

The chain combines TRBV11-3 with TRBJ2-1; D gene ambiguous. The germline V gene has CDR1 SGHNT and CDR2 YENEEA. The V gene lost 5 bases and the J gene lost 4 bases, with 9 bases spanning the gap. CDR3 length: 13 residues. The CDR3 DNA reads TGTGCCAGCAGCCCCCAGAATTACAATGAGCAGTTCTTC. Translated: CASSPQNYNEQFF.

The rearrangement uses TRBV21-1 and TRBJ2-1. TRBV21-1 is recorded as a pseudogene. This CDR3 contains 12 residues. Written as DNA, the CDR3 is TGTGCCAGCAGCGACCCCGGTAATGAGCAGTTCTTC. Amino acids: CASSDPGNEQFF.

The chain combines TRBV7-6 with TRBJ2-5; a weak D match, TRBD2 (6 bases). The germline V gene has CDR1 SGHVS and CDR2 FNYEAQ. With 3 bases removed from V and 4 bases from J, the gap between germline ends came to 12 bases. This CDR3 spans 14 amino acids. The CDR3: CASSLGGFSETQYF. In nucleotides, the CDR3 is TGTGCCAGCAGCTTGGGAGGTTTTTCAGAGACCCAGTACTTC.

CDR3 protein: CASSLGGSSDGYTF. The CDR3 nucleotides are TGCGCCAGCAGCTTGGGGGGCAGTTCAGATGGCTACACCTTC. The chain has TRBV5-1 and TRBJ1-2; D may be TRBD1 (5 bases). This CDR3 spans 14 amino acids. Trimming stripped 0 bases from V and 6 bases from J, with 12 bases between. The V gene's germline CDR1 is SGHRS and CDR2 YFSETQ.

V and J are TRBV29-1 and TRBJ2-3; 10 bases agree with TRBD2. With V trimmed by 6 bases and J by 2 bases, 17 bases remained unmatched. The germline CDR1 and CDR2 sequences are SQVTM and ANQGSEA. The CDR3 totals 18 residues. The CDR3 sequence is CSVVAGGWGSTHTDTQYF. As DNA, the CDR3 is TGCAGCGTCGTAGCGGGAGGATGGGGTTCGACCCACACAGATACGCAGTATTTT.

DNA of the CDR3: TGTGCCAGCAGCCCACGATCAGGGACAGGGGCTTTAGCCAAAAACATTCAGTACTTC. It encodes CASSPRSGTGALAKNIQYF. V usage is TRBV7-9 and J usage is TRBJ2-4; 10 positions match TRBD1. This CDR3 has 19 residues. Trimming at V came to 5 bases and at J to 0 bases, leaving 13 bases not matched to a gene. CDR1 and CDR2 from the germline V gene are SEHNR and FQNEAQ (reference sequence).